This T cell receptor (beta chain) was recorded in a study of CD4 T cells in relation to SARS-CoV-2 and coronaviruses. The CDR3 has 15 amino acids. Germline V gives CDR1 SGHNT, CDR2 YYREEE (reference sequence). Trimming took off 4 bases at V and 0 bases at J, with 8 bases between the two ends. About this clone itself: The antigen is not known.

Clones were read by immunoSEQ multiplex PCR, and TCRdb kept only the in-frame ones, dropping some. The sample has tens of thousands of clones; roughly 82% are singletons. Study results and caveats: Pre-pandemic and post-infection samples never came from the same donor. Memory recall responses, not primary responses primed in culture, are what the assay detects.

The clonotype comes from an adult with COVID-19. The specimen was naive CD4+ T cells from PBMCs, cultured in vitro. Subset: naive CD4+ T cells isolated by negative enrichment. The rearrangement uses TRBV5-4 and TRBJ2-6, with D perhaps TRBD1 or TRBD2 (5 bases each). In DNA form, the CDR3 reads TGTGCCAGCAGCACTGGGACCTCTGGGGCCAACGTCCTGACTTTC. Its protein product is CASSTGTSGANVLTF.